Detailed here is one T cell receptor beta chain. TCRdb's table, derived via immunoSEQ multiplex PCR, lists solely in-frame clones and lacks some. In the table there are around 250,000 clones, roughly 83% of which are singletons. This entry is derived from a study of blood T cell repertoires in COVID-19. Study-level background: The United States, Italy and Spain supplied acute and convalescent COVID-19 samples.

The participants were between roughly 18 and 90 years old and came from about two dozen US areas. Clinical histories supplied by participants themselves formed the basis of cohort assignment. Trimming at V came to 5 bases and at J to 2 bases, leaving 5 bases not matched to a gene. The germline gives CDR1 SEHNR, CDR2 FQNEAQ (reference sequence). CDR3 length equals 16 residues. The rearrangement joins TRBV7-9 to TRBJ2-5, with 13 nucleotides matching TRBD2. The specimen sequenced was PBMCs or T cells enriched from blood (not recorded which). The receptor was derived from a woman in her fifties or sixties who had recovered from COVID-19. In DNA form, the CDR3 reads TGTGCCAGCAGCGCGACTAGCGGGGGGTCTCAAGAGACCCAGTACTTC. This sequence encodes CASSATSGGSQETQYF.